This TCR beta chain was obtained from a study of cytomegalovirus exposure and HLA in healthy donors. Study-level results: Serostatus for CMV was the only available immune exposure information.

V lost 0 bases to trimming and J lost 4 bases, with 12 bases between them. In germline, CDR1 is MDHEN, CDR2 SYDVKM. CDR3 length equals 16 residues. This clone came up a few times. Its antigen is not known. PCR was performed using 60 Vbeta and 13 Jbeta primers. Using immunoSEQ multiplex PCR, the repertoire was profiled, and TCRdb retains in-frame clones only, with some absent. The sample carries approximately 190,000 clones, roughly 77% recorded once. The chain combines TRBV28 with TRBJ2-2; D possibly corresponds to TRBD2 (6 bases). The material sequenced was PBMCs. This clonotype originated in a man in his forties in good health and CMV-seropositive. This CDR3 is CASSLWGLSGTGELFF. DNA of the CDR3: TGTGCCAGCAGTTTATGGGGACTGAGCGGCACCGGGGAGCTGTTTTTT. Combining the CDR3 with reference TRBV28 and TRBJ2-2 gives the whole variable domain DVKVTQSSRYLVKRTGEKVFLECVQDMDHENMFWYRQDPGLGLRLIYFSYDVKMKEKGDIPEGYSVSREKKERFSLILESASTNQTSMYLCASSLWGLSGTGELFFGEGSRLTVL.